This T cell receptor (beta chain) was captured in a study of shared clonotypes between healthy human individuals. Profiling relied on immunoSEQ multiplex PCR, and the TCRdb table lists in-frame clones only, not all of them. This sample carries around 1,900,000 clones, just under 95% of them seen once, and the ten largest clones take around 1.7%. The CDR3 covers 13 residues. V lost 6 bases, J lost 9 bases, and 18 bases lay in between. The germline V gene encodes CDR1 SQVTM and CDR2 ANQGSEA. This clone is a singleton in its sample. Naive CD8 isolation took CD45RO-negative cells positively selected for CCR7 and excluded terminally differentiated effector memory CD45RA+ cells.

The rearrangement joins TRBV29-1 to TRBJ2-1, with D unclear. The receptor was isolated from a man between 18 and 29 years old in good health. Some clones in this sample may be carry-over from other donors' samples. Sequencing used naive CD8+ T cells from PBMCs. This CDR3 reads CSVPKVTPAEQFF. In DNA, the CDR3 is TGCAGCGTCCCAAAAGTAACCCCCGCTGAGCAGTTCTTC.